This is a list of T cell receptor beta chains from one sample in a study of cytomegalovirus exposure and HLA in healthy donors. Clones were read by immunoSEQ multiplex PCR, and TCRdb kept only the in-frame ones, dropping some. The sample consists of nearly 110,000 clones, over 70% of them appearing once. The sample taken for sequencing was PBMCs. The receptors were sampled from a female donor in good health and CMV-seronegative. Each CDR3 is given with its conserved first and last residue. The D gene is left open where the match is weak. Clone size appears in some rows only: once, few, many, or a class for an expanded clone.

D gene,J gene,V gene,clone size,CDR3 DNA,CDR3 protein
TRBD2,TRBJ2-7,TRBV7-2,.,TGTGCCAGCAGCCTTCGGACTAGCGGGAGGGGGACCTCCTACGAGCAGTACTTC,CASSLRTSGRGTSYEQYF
TRBD1,TRBJ1-2,TRBV5-1,.,TGCGCCAGCAGCCCACGACAGGGGGCTCACCTCTATGGCTACACCTTC,CASSPRQGAHLYGYTF
.,TRBJ1-1,TRBV5-1,few,TGCGCCAGCAGCTTCACCCCAGAACGGGGGGACACTGAAGCTTTCTTT,CASSFTPERGDTEAFF
TRBD2,TRBJ2-1,TRBV5-1,.,TGCGCCAGCAGCTTCGGACTAGGGCCCAAAATCTACAATGAGCAGTTCTTC,CASSFGLGPKIYNEQFF
TRBD1,TRBJ2-1,TRBV11-3,once,TGTGCCAGCAGCTTGACAGGGTTGGCCTACAATGAGCAGTTCTTC,CASSLTGLAYNEQFF
TRBD2,TRBJ2-7,TRBV9,once,TGTGCCAGCAGCGTCGGGACTAGCGGCGAGCAGTACTTC,CASSVGTSGEQYF
TRBD2,TRBJ2-3,TRBV7-2,once,TGTGCCAGCCAAATAGCGGGCAGAACAACAGATACGCAGTATTTT,CASQIAGRTTDTQYF
TRBD1,TRBJ1-1,TRBV18,.,TGTGCCAGCTCACCAATGACAGGGGGGAACACTGAAGCTTTCTTT,CASSPMTGGNTEAFF
.,TRBJ2-5,TRBV7-2,.,TGTGCCAGCAGCCGAGGGTCCGGCCTAGTCGAGACCCAGTACTTC,CASSRGSGLVETQYF
.,TRBJ1-1,TRBV5-1,.,TGCGCCAGCAAGGAGCGGCAGTTTTCCTTCGAAGCTTTCTTT,CASKERQFSFEAFF
.,TRBJ2-1,TRBV4-2,medium-sized,TGTGCCAGCAGCCAAGAGGGAGGAGGAGAAGCCTACAATGAGCAGTTCTTC,CASSQEGGGEAYNEQFF